These 3 T cell receptor beta chains were sequenced from one sample in a study of Ad26.COV2.S vaccination and SARS-CoV-2 variants. The table came from immunoSEQ multiplex PCR; TCRdb's copy has only in-frame clones and leaves some out. There are approximately 400,000 clones in the sample; around 92% occur only once, and around 4% lies in the top ten. The material sequenced was peripheral blood, taken after recovery from COVID-19. The origin of the receptors is a human donor who had recovered from COVID-19.

The chain employs TRBV7-9 and TRBJ1-2, with 8 bases fitting TRBD1. Germline V gene sequence: CDR1 SEHNR, CDR2 FQNEAQ (reference sequence). The CDR3 is made up of 14 amino acids. V lost 5 bases to trimming and J lost 1 base; unmatched junction nucleotides: 3. CDR3 in DNA: TGTGCCAGCAGCCCAGGACAGGGTAACTATGGCTACACCTTC. It translates to CASSPGQGNYGYTF. The variable domain in full, with the rest retrieved from reference TRBV7-9 and TRBJ1-2, is DTGVSQNPRHKITKRGQNVTFRCDPISEHNRLYWYRQTLGQGPEFLTYFQNEAQLEKSRLLSDRFSAERPKGSFSTLEIQRTEQGDSAMYLCASSPGQGNYGYTFGSGTRLTVV.

Only one count was recorded for this clone. The CDR3 nucleotides are TGCGCCAGCAGCCATTCTACACTAGCGGACTTCACAGATACGCAGTATTTT. Its protein product is CASSHSTLADFTDTQYF. The chain has TRBV4-1 and TRBJ2-3; TRBD2 matches at 8 bases. After removal of 3 bases from V and 2 bases from J, the junction contained 10 bases not matched to a gene. The germline V gene has CDR1 MGHRA and CDR2 YSYEKL. The CDR3 runs 17 residues.

On this clone: Because the CDR3's place on the DNA is in doubt, the DNA is left out and the CDR3 is given as listed by TCRdb. This chain links TRBV7-8 with TRBJ1-2; no DNA check was done on the table's D call, TRBD1. Inclusive of both ends, the CDR3 amounts to 15 amino acids. Germline V gene data show CDR1 as SGHVS and CDR2 as FQNEAQ. The CDR3 spells CASSLASGQGYGYTF.